This TCR beta chain emerged from a study of T cell changes during pregnancy in multiple sclerosis (dated by TCRdb to the late 2010s). With regard to the full study: The study looked at changes in the T cell repertoire across pregnancy in women with multiple sclerosis.

With regard to this clone: Its recognized antigen is unknown. Base-call qualities are not available, and no considerably larger clone is one nucleotide away.

Including cysteine and phenylalanine, the CDR3 has 11 amino acids. Here the CDR3 DNA is all that survives: 33 bases in frame from base 1. V loses 6 bases of germline sequence and J loses 8 bases, and the interval between the two ends is 10 bases. Based on the germline V gene (reference sequence), the CDR1 and CDR2 sequences are DFQATT and SNEGSKA. Preparation of the library involved the immunoSEQ multiplex PCR assay. TCRdb provides this immuneACCESS table in a form limited to in-frame rearrangements. Some clones are lacking; in checked studies, under half of them reflect an unresolved V gene, and why the rest are absent is not known. This sample gives about 93,000 clones in total; around 92% of them show up just once. More than 2% of the sample belongs to the ten largest clones.

The chain is encoded by TRBV20-1 joined to TRBJ1-4, with an unclear D gene assignment. Sequencing was performed on peripheral blood, taken after pregnancy. This clonotype originated in a female donor with multiple sclerosis, enrolled in a pregnancy study. The DNA reads TGCAGTGCGAGAAAACAGGAAAAACTGTTTTTT. This encodes CSARKQEKLFF.